The 18 T cell receptor beta chains below were found in one sample sequenced in a study of STAT5B mutations in CD4+ large granular lymphocyte leukemia. The repertoire was sequenced with immunoSEQ multiplex PCR; TCRdb's copy has only in-frame clones and lacks some. Of more than 30,000 clones listed, around 70% are singletons. Material for sequencing was CD4+ T cells from blood buffy coats. These receptors all stem from a human donor in good health.

This clone was seen once. The rearrangement joins TRBV6-6 to TRBJ2-3; no clear D gene. Germline CDR1 is MNHNY and CDR2 is SVGAGI (reference sequence). This CDR3 spans 12 amino acids. The V gene lost 5 bases and the J gene lost 5 bases, with 8 bases spanning the gap. The CDR3 loop reads CASSPVGDTQYF. The CDR3 DNA reads TGTGCCAGCAGTCCCGTCGGAGATACGCAGTATTTT.

The chain joins TRBV9 to TRBJ1-2; 7 bases align to TRBD1. Losses at the gene ends were 1 base for V and 8 bases for J; bases not matched to a gene: 11. CDR3 length: 15 residues. Germline V gene sequence: CDR1 SGDLS, CDR2 YYNGEE. CDR3 sequence: CASSVRTTTGSGYTF. CDR3 in DNA: TGTGCCAGCAGCGTAAGGACTACGACAGGGTCAGGCTACACCTTC.

The chain recombines TRBV27 with TRBJ1-2; 7 bases align to TRBD1. The CDR3 has 16 amino acids. V lost 5 bases and J lost 5; bases outside the gene matches: 14. Germline V gene sequence: CDR1 MNHEY, CDR2 SMNVEV (reference sequence). CDR3 nucleotide sequence: TGTGCCAGCAGTGTCAGACAGGGTGATTTATTGTATGGCTACACCTTC. It is translated as CASSVRQGDLLYGYTF.

The chain links TRBV9 to TRBJ1-4; 9 nucleotides match TRBD1. The germline CDR1 and CDR2 sequences are SGDLS and YYNGEE. CDR3 length equals 15 residues. The J segment lost 7 bases and the V segment lost 6 bases, leaving 10 bases of the junction unmatched. The DNA of the CDR3 is TGTGCCAGCACCACCACCGGGACAGGGATTGAAAAACTGTTTTTT. Encoded protein: CASTTTGTGIEKLFF.

This clone turned up a few times. The chain uses TRBV6-5 and TRBJ1-2; D is perhaps TRBD1 (5 bases). Germline V gene data show CDR1 as MNHEY and CDR2 as SVGAGI. V lost 6 bases, J lost 6 bases, and 11 bases lay in between. There are 12 residues in the CDR3. Here the CDR3 reads CASRIDSHGYTF. The CDR3 DNA reads as TGTGCCAGCAGGATCGACAGCCATGGCTACACCTTC.

The chain links TRBV6-5 to TRBJ2-1, with unresolved D. From germline, CDR1 is MNHEY and CDR2 SVGAGI. Trimming took off 0 bases at V and 0 bases at J, with 9 bases between the two ends. CDR3 length equals 16 residues. The CDR3 reads CASSYSTPYSYNEQFF. CDR3 in DNA: TGTGCCAGCAGTTACTCGACACCTTACTCCTACAATGAGCAGTTCTTC.

The gene calls are TRBV6-6 and TRBJ1-5, with D possibly matching TRBD1 (6 bases). Germline CDR1 is MNHNY and CDR2 is SVGAGI (reference sequence). There are 16 residues in the CDR3. V was pared by 3 bases and J by 6 bases, with 18 bases between. CDR3: CASSYREGGFGQPQHF. The CDR3 DNA follows: TGTGCCAGCAGTTATAGGGAAGGGGGTTTCGGTCAGCCCCAGCATTTT.

The chain carries TRBV30 and TRBJ1-5; D possibly corresponds to TRBD1 (6 bases). The V end was cut by 1 base, the J end by 8 bases, with 15 bases between. Germline V lookup: CDR1 GTSNPN, CDR2 SVGIG (reference sequence). The CDR3 extends over 14 amino acids. CDR3 sequence (DNA): TGTGCCTGGAGTGCCCCTTTGACAGGCAAGCCCCAGCATTTT. Translation: CAWSAPLTGKPQHF.

The V gene is TRBV11-2, the J gene TRBJ1-2; tentative D call: TRBD1 (5 bases). Germline V gene sequence: CDR1 SGHAT, CDR2 FQNNGV. The CDR3 spans 13 residues. Trimming stripped 2 bases from V and 7 bases from J, with 11 bases between. The CDR3 here is CASSLFEGLGYTF. The CDR3 DNA is TGTGCCAGCAGCTTATTCGAGGGACTTGGCTACACCTTC.

This sequence joins TRBV18 and TRBJ1-2; TRBD1 matches 8 bases. The trim removed 3 bases at V and 8 bases at J, leaving 8 bases unmatched. The length of the CDR3 is 14 residues. Germline V lookup: CDR1 KGHSH, CDR2 LQKENI. In DNA form, the CDR3 reads TGTGCCAGCTCACCCGATGACAGGGGAGGCGGCTACACCTTC. Amino acids: CASSPDDRGGGYTF.

The CDR3 is CASSLASGGAGDTQYF. The CDR3, as DNA: TGCGCCAGCAGCTTAGCTAGCGGGGGGGCAGGAGATACGCAGTATTTT. This rearrangement joins TRBV5-1 to TRBJ2-3, with TRBD2 matching 12 bases. The V and J ends lost 2 bases and 5 bases, in that order; junction bases with no gene match: 6. The CDR3 consists of 16 residues. Germline V lookup: CDR1 SGHRS, CDR2 YFSETQ.

V usage is TRBV28 and J usage is TRBJ1-4; 7 bases align to TRBD1. V gave up 2 bases and J gave up 5 bases; unmatched junction bases: 5. Germline values: CDR1 MDHEN, CDR2 SYDVKM. This CDR3 has 15 amino acids. The CDR3 sequence: CASSLAGQPNEKLFF. The DNA of the CDR3 is TGTGCCAGCAGTTTAGCGGGACAGCCGAATGAAAAACTGTTTTTT.

V gene TRBV18 combines with J gene TRBJ2-1; 9 bases agree with TRBD2. The V gene's germline CDR1 is KGHSH and CDR2 LQKENI. This CDR3 contains 17 residues. V shed 6 bases, J shed 4 bases, and the junction held 13 bases outside the gene matches. Here the CDR3 reads CASSPGGAGGLYNEQFF. In nucleotides, the CDR3 is TGTGCCAGCTCTCCCGGGGGAGCGGGGGGCCTATACAATGAGCAGTTCTTC.

This chain's CDR3 is CASSLNEGVWGTEAFF. CDR3 nucleotides: TGTGCCAGCAGCTTGAATGAGGGGGTCTGGGGCACTGAAGCTTTCTTT. The chain combines TRBV5-5 with TRBJ1-1, with a possible D match to TRBD1 (6 bases). Germline V CDR1 and CDR2: SGHKS, YYEKEE (reference sequence). The CDR3 runs to 16 residues. V was shortened by 1 base and J by 4 bases, with 17 bases between the two germline ends.

This chain joins TRBV7-2 and TRBJ2-7; 10 bases fit TRBD1. The V gene's germline CDR1 is SGHTA and CDR2 FQGNSA. CDR3 length equals 15 residues. V dropped 5 bases and J dropped 6; count of bases not matched to a gene: 10. This chain's CDR3 is CASSAMGTGASEQYF. As DNA, the CDR3 is TGTGCCAGCAGCGCCATGGGGACAGGGGCGAGCGAGCAGTACTTC.

The chain recombines TRBV5-1 with TRBJ2-3, with 9 bases fitting TRBD2. Per germline, CDR1 SGHRS and CDR2 YFSETQ. This CDR3 spans 14 amino acids. Unmatched junction bases numbered 7, after V lost 6 bases and J lost 5 bases. CDR3 in amino acids: CASIGGGARDTQYF. The CDR3 DNA is TGCGCCAGCATTGGCGGGGGGGCCAGAGATACGCAGTATTTT.

The CDR3 DNA sequence: TGTGCCAGCTCGGGGACAGGGGGCCGGGAGACCCAGTACTTC. Residues: CASSGTGGRETQYF. The chain joins TRBV19 to TRBJ2-5, with TRBD1 identical over 12 bases. V lost 9 bases, J lost 5 bases, and 7 bases stayed unmatched. The germline gives CDR1 LNHDA, CDR2 SQIVND (reference sequence). The CDR3 extends over 14 amino acids.

This sequence joins TRBV10-3 and TRBJ1-2; 10 bases line up with TRBD1. V shed 4 bases, J shed 1 base, and the junction held 6 bases outside the gene matches. Germline V gene sequence: CDR1 ENHRY, CDR2 SYGVKD. This CDR3 region has 16 residues. As DNA, the CDR3 is TGTGCCATCAGTGTAGGGACAGGGGACGATAACTATGGCTACACCTTC. It codes for CAISVGTGDDNYGYTF.